The clone carrying this TCR beta chain has a handful of counts. Assay used: immunoSEQ multiplex PCR; TCRdb lists only in-frame clones, some missing. This sample has 150,000 or so clones; over 65% occur once, and the top ten carry about 3%. This CDR3 comprises 14 residues. Germline V gives CDR1 SEHNR, CDR2 FQNEAQ (reference sequence). V lost 4 bases and J 1 base, leaving 9 bases between the germline ends. This sample was taken from a study of blood T cell repertoires in COVID-19. For the study at large: Whether acute or convalescent, the COVID-19 samples came from the United States, Italy and Spain.

The sequence was collected from a woman older than 75 with acute or convalescent COVID-19. The chain links TRBV7-9 to TRBJ2-3; possibly TRBD1 for D (5 bases). Input material: peripheral blood. The CDR3 is CASSSPGRTDTQYF. CDR3 bases: TGTGCCAGCAGCTCCCCAGGGCGCACAGATACGCAGTATTTT.